This T cell receptor (beta chain) was found in a study of T cell changes during pregnancy in multiple sclerosis. Produced via immunoSEQ multiplex PCR; TCRdb's table is partial and in-frame only. The table lists some 26,000 clones, about nine tenths of them singletons. The CDR3 loop spans 16 amino acids. Trimming cost V 4 bases and J 0 bases; bases outside gene matches: 8. From germline, CDR1 is GTSNPN and CDR2 SVGIG (reference sequence). The chain carries TRBV30 and TRBJ1-2; 10 bases fit TRBD1. The receptor's source is a female donor in good health, enrolled as a control in a pregnancy study. Sequencing was performed on CD4+ T cells from peripheral blood mononuclear cells, taken in the first trimester of pregnancy. This chain's CDR3 is CAWTPPGQGSNYGYTF. The DNA for the CDR3 is TGTGCCTGGACTCCCCCGGGACAGGGGTCTAACTATGGCTACACCTTC. Full variable domain (rest looked up from reference TRBV30 and TRBJ1-2): SQTIHQWPATLVQPVGSPLSLECTVEGTSNPNLYWYRQAAGRGLQLLFYSVGIGQISSEVPQNLSASRPQDRQFILSSKKLLLSDSGFYLCAWTPPGQGSNYGYTFGSGTRLTVV.